The 24 T cell receptor beta chains below all came from one sample that was sequenced in a study of T cell repertoires in cytomegalovirus infection. TCRdb reprocessed the reads with MiXCR, giving one entry per CDR3 protein. This table has some 230,000 distinct CDR3 sequences, roughly 22% appearing once. Specimen: CD8+ T cells from PBMCs. These receptors all stem from a human donor in good health (CMV status not recorded). Some clones in this sample may be carry-over from other donors' samples.

This clonotype was recorded at least ten times. The J gene is TRBJ1-1, the V gene TRBV7-9, with D possibly matching TRBD1 (6 bases). This CDR3 has 15 amino acids. Trimming cost V 4 bases and J 4 bases, with 16 bases left between them. The V gene's germline CDR1 is SEHNR and CDR2 FQNEAQ (reference sequence). Here the CDR3 DNA reads TGTGCCAGCAGCTCCGCCAGGGGAAGGGGCACTGAAGCTTTCTTT. It translates to CASSSARGRGTEAFF.

The CDR3 nucleotides are TGTGCCAGCAGTTACGGTCAGATCTACGAGCAGTACTTC. Amino acid sequence: CASSYGQIYEQYF. The gene calls are TRBV6-6 and TRBJ2-7; D remains ambiguous. The length of the CDR3 is 13 residues. V gave up 2 bases and J gave up 3 bases, with 8 bases separating them. Germline CDR1 reads MNHNY; CDR2 reads SVGAGI (reference sequence).

This clonotype has just a few counts. The J gene is TRBJ2-3, the V gene TRBV2; possibly TRBD2 for D (5 bases). This CDR3 has 14 residues. The germline CDR1 and CDR2 sequences are SNHLY and FYNNEI. The V end was cut by 8 bases, the J end by 2 bases, with 14 bases between. CDR3 DNA sequence: TGTGCCAGCTTTTCCGGGGAGACCACAGATACGCAGTATTTT. This sequence encodes CASFSGETTDTQYF.

This chain links TRBV7-2 with TRBJ2-7, with D perhaps TRBD1 (5 bases). This CDR3 has 14 amino acids. Germline CDR1 is SGHTA and CDR2 is FQGNSA. Trimming removed 4 bases from V and 4 bases from J, with 14 bases in between. CDR3 bases: TGTGCCAGCAGCTCGACAGTGGGTTGGTACGAGCAGTACTTC. This sequence encodes CASSSTVGWYEQYF. The full variable domain, in which reference TRBV7-2 and TRBJ2-7 provide the parts outside the CDR3, is GAGVSQSPSNKVTEKGKDVELRCDPISGHTALYWYRQSLGQGLEFLIYFQGNSAPDKSGLPSDRFSAERTGGSVSTLTIQRTQQEDSAVYLCASSSTVGWYEQYFGPGTRLTVT.

Notes on this clonotype: A read error is likely, as this CDR3 ends without the conserved phenylalanine or tryptophan. The V gene is TRBV12-3 or TRBV12-4, the J gene TRBJ2-1; TRBD2 might be the D (5 bases). V was shortened by 11 bases and J by 10 bases, with 9 bases between the two germline ends. The CDR3 totals 9 residues. The CDR3 sequence: CASGKEQFL. CDR3 bases: TGTGCCTCGGGAAAAGAGCAGTTCTTA.

CDR3 region: CSVEVPYGYTF. CDR3 bases: TGCAGCGTTGAAGTACCCTATGGCTACACCTTC. The rearrangement links TRBV29-1 to TRBJ1-2; D gene ambiguous. The CDR3 is 11 amino acids. Trimming pared 1 base from V and 4 bases from J, leaving 4 bases between. In germline, CDR1 is SQVTM, CDR2 ANQGSEA. Full variable domain (outside the CDR3, taken from reference TRBV29-1 and TRBJ1-2): SAVISQKPSRDICQRGTSLTIQCQVDSQVTMMFWYRQQPGQSLTLIATANQGSEATYESGFVIDKFPISRPNLTFSTLTVSNMSPEDSSIYLCSVEVPYGYTFGSGTRLTVV.

This clonotype has a handful of counts. The V call is TRBV2, the J call TRBJ2-5; D is undetermined. Germline V gene sequence: CDR1 SNHLY, CDR2 FYNNEI. Trimming cost V 3 bases and J 4 bases, with 9 bases left between them. This CDR3 is built from 13 residues. For the CDR3, the DNA is TGTGCCAGCAGTGACTCCGAACTAGAGACCCAGTACTTC. It codes for CASSDSELETQYF.

This clonotype was detected only a few times. The gene calls are TRBV7-2 and TRBJ2-7; D unclear. The germline V gene encodes CDR1 SGHTA and CDR2 FQGNSA. The CDR3 runs to 14 residues. The V end lost 2 bases, the J end lost 6 bases, and 14 bases lay between the germline ends. Here the CDR3 DNA reads TGTGCCAGCAGCTTAAACGTCATAGAAGTCGAGCAGTACTTC. It yields the protein CASSLNVIEVEQYF.

The chain is built from TRBV27 and TRBJ2-1, with 8 bases lining up with TRBD1. Germline-derived CDR1 and CDR2 are MNHEY and SMNVEV (reference sequence). This CDR3 has 13 amino acids. The V segment lost 1 base and the J segment 12 bases; nucleotides outside the gene matches: 5. Here the CDR3 reads CASSLWGGQGQFF. CDR3 nucleotide sequence: TGTGCCAGCAGTTTATGGGGTGGACAGGGGCAGTTCTTC.

This clonotype was detected many times. The CDR3 loop reads CATFRNRGAGELFF. As DNA, the CDR3 is TGTGCCACCTTTCGAAACAGGGGGGCCGGGGAGCTGTTTTTT. The chain employs TRBV7-6 and TRBJ2-2, with TRBD1 identical over 8 bases. The CDR3 runs 14 residues. Per the germline V gene, CDR1 is SGHVS and CDR2 is FNYEAQ. V gave up 10 bases and J gave up 6 bases; unmatched junction bases: 10.

This clonotype was detected a few times. The CDR3 DNA reads as TGTGCCAGCAGCCAGACAGCCACCCTTCAAGCGAACACCGGGGAGCTGTTTTTT. Protein sequence: CASSQTATLQANTGELFF. The chain has TRBV6-1 and TRBJ2-2; a weak D match, TRBD1 (5 bases). From germline, CDR1 is MNHNS and CDR2 SASEGT. This CDR3 is 18 amino acids long. V lost 6 bases, J lost 0 bases, and 20 bases lay in between.

In its sample, this clonotype was seen many times. The chain couples TRBV7-9 to TRBJ1-2; D is undetermined. Trimming took 0 bases from V and 8 from J, leaving 10 bases between them. Per germline, CDR1 SEHNR and CDR2 FQNEAQ (reference sequence). The CDR3 has 13 residues. This chain's CDR3 is CASSLAPARGYTF. CDR3 coding DNA: TGTGCCAGCAGCTTAGCGCCGGCGAGGGGCTACACCTTC.

The CDR3 reads CASSHGGRMNTEAFF. The CDR3 DNA reads TGTGCCAGCAGCCACGGTGGCCGGATGAACACTGAAGCTTTCTTT. The genes are TRBV5-6 and TRBJ1-1, with unresolved D. The CDR3 covers 15 residues. Trimming shortened V by 4 bases and J by 0 bases, and 13 bases separated the two germline ends. Per the germline V gene, CDR1 is SGHDT and CDR2 is YYEEEE.

This clonotype was picked up a small number of times. The V call is TRBV7-3, the J call TRBJ2-1, with TRBD2 identical over 8 bases. CDR3 length: 15 amino acids. Germline-derived CDR1 and CDR2 are SGHTA and FQGTGA. With 2 bases clipped from V and 2 bases from J, the junction kept 2 bases outside the gene matches. The chain's CDR3 is CASSLYGGAYNEQFF. In DNA, the CDR3 is TGTGCCAGCAGCTTATACGGGGGGGCCTACAATGAGCAGTTCTTC.

The genes are TRBV28 and TRBJ2-3, with a possible D match to TRBD2 (7 bases). CDR1 and CDR2 (germline): MDHEN, SYDVKM. This CDR3 contains 16 residues. Between the trimmed V and J ends, which lost 4 bases and 1 base, there was a span of 15 bases. The CDR3, as DNA: TGTGCCAGCAGTTCAGGACTAGAGGGGGGCACAGATACGCAGTATTTT. Amino acid sequence: CASSSGLEGGTDTQYF. The variable domain in full, with the rest retrieved from reference TRBV28 and TRBJ2-3, is DVKVTQSSRYLVKRTGEKVFLECVQDMDHENMFWYRQDPGLGLRLIYFSYDVKMKEKGDIPEGYSVSREKKERFSLILESASTNQTSMYLCASSSGLEGGTDTQYFGPGTRLTVL.

The V and J genes are TRBV13 and TRBJ1-1; the match to TRBD1 covers 7 bases. The germline V gene has CDR1 PRHDT and CDR2 FYEKMQ (reference sequence). CDR3 length equals 13 residues. The trim removed 5 bases at V and 4 bases at J, leaving 4 bases unmatched. CDR3 nucleotide sequence: TGTGCCAGCAGCGAGACAGGGCCCACTGAAGCTTTCTTT. Translation gives CASSETGPTEAFF.

The rearrangement links TRBV5-1 to TRBJ1-2, with 8 bases fitting TRBD1. CDR1 and CDR2 (germline): SGHRS, YFSETQ. V shed 5 bases and J 6 bases; nucleotides not matched to a gene: 6. CDR3 length equals 13 residues. The CDR3 sequence: CASRVTQGDGYTF. In nucleotides, the CDR3 is TGCGCCAGCAGAGTTACACAGGGGGATGGCTACACCTTC.

Notes on this clonotype: One base away lies a much larger clone, so this may be a sequencing read error. This chain links TRBV7-8 with TRBJ2-1; 8 bases fit TRBD2. J lost 0 bases, V lost 1 base, and 11 bases had no gene match. The CDR3 consists of 19 residues. Per germline, CDR1 SGHVS and CDR2 FQNEAQ. CDR3 region: CASSLDLTGGGTSYNEQFF. The CDR3 bases are TGTGCCAGCAGCTTAGACTTAACCGGCGGGGGGACCTCCTACAATGAGCAGTTCTTC.

This clonotype was detected only a few times. V usage is TRBV20-1 and J usage is TRBJ2-5; D uncertain. Germline V lookup: CDR1 DFQATT, CDR2 SNEGSKA (reference sequence). V was trimmed by 0 bases and J by 4 bases, leaving 15 bases between them. CDR3 size: 15 residues. CDR3 in amino acids: CSARDLDRVSETQYF. CDR3 in DNA: TGCAGTGCTAGAGATCTGGATCGGGTATCAGAGACCCAGTACTTC.

This clonotype was seen repeatedly, ten times or more. The gene calls are TRBV28 and TRBJ2-7; tentatively, D is TRBD2 (6 bases). Trimming removed 6 bases at V and 0 bases at J, with 18 bases between. The germline V gene encodes CDR1 MDHEN and CDR2 SYDVKM. This CDR3 spans 16 amino acids. The CDR3: CASSTFTGTYSYEQYF. The CDR3 coding sequence is TGTGCCAGCAGCACTTTCACCGGGACTTACTCCTACGAGCAGTACTTC.

This clonotype has a count of ten or more. This chain uses TRBV6-5 with TRBJ1-1; D not certain. The CDR3 covers 19 residues. Germline CDR1 reads MNHEY; CDR2 reads SVGAGI. V lost 0 bases to trimming and J lost 8 bases, with 28 bases between them. In DNA, the CDR3 is TGTGCCAGCAGTTACTCGGCCGGTGAAATGCGCTCGGGCCTTTTCGAAGCTTTCTTT. Amino acids: CASSYSAGEMRSGLFEAFF.

This clonotype was counted ten times or more. The genes are TRBV7-8 and TRBJ2-5; D ambiguous. V was trimmed by 1 base and J by 6 bases, leaving 0 bases between them. Germline CDR1 and CDR2: SGHVS and FQNEAQ. The CDR3 loop spans 10 amino acids. Here the CDR3 reads CASSLETQYF. In nucleotides, the CDR3 is TGTGCCAGCAGCTTAGAGACCCAGTACTTC. The whole variable domain, filled in from reference TRBV7-8 and TRBJ2-5, reads GAGVSQSPRYKVAKRGQDVALRCDPISGHVSLFWYQQALGQGPEFLTYFQNEAQLDKSGLPSDRFFAERPEGSVSTLKIQRTQQEDSAVYLCASSLETQYFGPGTRLLVL.

This clonotype was seen a few times. The chain has TRBV10-3 and TRBJ2-2; no definite D call. V lost 3 bases and J lost 1, with 6 bases in between. Per germline, CDR1 ENHRY and CDR2 SYGVKD. This CDR3 spans 14 amino acids. The CDR3 here is CAISDGWNTGELFF. The CDR3 DNA follows: TGTGCCATCAGTGACGGTTGGAACACCGGGGAGCTGTTTTTT.

This clonotype was seen a few times. The gene calls are TRBV7-6 and TRBJ2-3, with D possibly TRBD2 on 5 matching bases. Per the germline V gene, CDR1 is SGHVS and CDR2 is FNYEAQ. The CDR3 loop spans 16 amino acids. The V end lost 2 bases, the J end lost 0 bases, and 12 bases lay between the germline ends. The CDR3 here is CASSLRTAVSTDTQYF. CDR3 nucleotides: TGTGCCAGCAGCTTAAGGACTGCTGTTAGCACAGATACGCAGTATTTT.